This T cell receptor (beta chain) emerged from a study of T cells after yellow fever vaccination. Template-switching 5'RACE yielded the TCR cDNA; a universal primer site and UMIs were added in the process. TCRdb re-called the 5' RACE reads through MiXCR, storing one row per CDR3 protein. The sample gives some 320,000 distinct CDR3 sequences, 8.5% to 10% of which show up once; more than 15% is in the top ten. The study's findings and limits: Reappearing after the booster were most of the clones from primary vaccination (less than 98% CD4, 85% to 90% CD8). Among all clonotypes, a small share was observed in both CD4 and CD8 compartments. Repertoires sorted by FACS could include abundant clonotypes that are contaminants from the bulk population.

The CDR3 is made up of 14 amino acids. CDR1 and CDR2 from the germline V gene are LNHNV and YYDKDF (reference sequence). Germline trimming cut 5 bases from V and 1 base from J; bases unmatched to any gene: 4. With respect to this clonotype: Its target is not known.

The chain combines TRBV15 with TRBJ2-7; 8 positions agree with TRBD1. The receptor was derived from a man between 18 and 29 years old who received the YFV17D yellow fever vaccine. Source: PBMCs, taken on the day of the first yellow fever vaccination. CDR3 residues: CATSLWTGSYEQYF. CDR3 DNA: TGTGCCACCAGCCTTTGGACAGGGTCCTACGAGCAGTACTTC.